This T cell receptor beta chain is drawn from a study of T-cell memory formation after mild COVID-19. As for the study in general: The two donors had largely donor-specific TCR clusters.

Each CDR3 protein is one row after TCRdb ran MiXCR on the 5' RACE reads. This table has about half a million distinct CDR3 sequences, 15% to 20% appearing once. This clonotype was seen a few times. Its antigen is not identified. Whole-study findings and limits: Contracting CD4+ clones sat mainly in CM and EM; CD8+ in EMRA. Still unconfirmed is whether the second-wave clones peaking on day 37 recognized SARS-CoV-2.

The sequenced material came from PBMCs or a T cell subset sorted from them (not recorded which). This receptor was taken from an adult woman who had mild COVID-19 (a few samples of this study predate the infection). Cell type and time point are not known.

DNA for the CDR3: TGTGCCAGCAGGCGTACTAGCGGGGGGCAGGGAGATACGCAGTATTTT. It yields the protein CASRRTSGGQGDTQYF. The chain carries TRBV2 and TRBJ2-3; 12 bases line up with TRBD2. Germline V gene sequence: CDR1 SNHLY, CDR2 FYNNEI. V dropped 6 bases and J dropped 5; count of bases not matched to a gene: 9. The CDR3 has 16 amino acids.